This T cell receptor beta chain was recovered during a study of vaccination and CD4 T cells after COVID-19. Germline loops: CDR1 DFQATT, CDR2 SNEGSKA (reference sequence). V dropped 2 bases and J dropped 5; count of bases not matched to a gene: 9. This CDR3 is built from 16 residues. With the Oncomine TCR Beta short-read assay, DNA from cultured CD4+ T cells was sequenced. The genomic DNA was obtained from cultured CD4+ T cells by extraction with the QIAamp micro DNA kit. TCRdb re-derived calls from the PCR reads in MiXCR, one entry per CDR3 protein. The table has about 8,000 distinct CDR3 sequences, over 45% seen once; the top ten hold 15% to 25%. Treatment reported: roughly 10-day PBMC culture with coronavirus spike peptide pools or control peptides (ViraFEST assay). Expansion of antigen-specific T cells with peptide pools by ViraFEST preceded sequencing of TCRs. Concerning this clonotype: Its specificity is not known.

General study findings and limits: Among those convalescent, a median about 90% of reactive clones emerged solely post-vaccination.

V usage is TRBV20-1 and J usage is TRBJ2-7; TRBD2 matches 13 bases. The sample comprised CD4+ T cells from blood, cultured in vitro. The receptor's source is a human donor who had recovered from COVID-19. In DNA, the CDR3 is TGCAGTGCTAGACCGCGACTAGCGGGGGGTACGCACGAGCAGTACTTC. Residues: CSARPRLAGGTHEQYF.